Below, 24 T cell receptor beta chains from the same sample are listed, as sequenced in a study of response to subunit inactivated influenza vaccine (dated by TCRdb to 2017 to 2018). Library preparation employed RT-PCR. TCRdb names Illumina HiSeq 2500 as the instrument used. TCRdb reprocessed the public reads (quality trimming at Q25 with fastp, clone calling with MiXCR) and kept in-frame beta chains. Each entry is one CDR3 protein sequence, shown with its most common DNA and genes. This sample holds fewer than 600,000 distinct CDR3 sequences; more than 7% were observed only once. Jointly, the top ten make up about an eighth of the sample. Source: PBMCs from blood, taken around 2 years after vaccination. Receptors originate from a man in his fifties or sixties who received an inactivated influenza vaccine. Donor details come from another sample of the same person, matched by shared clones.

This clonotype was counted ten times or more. CDR3 loop: CASTPMVPGELFF. In nucleotides, the CDR3 is TGTGCCAGCACCCCTATGGTTCCCGGGGAGCTGTTTTTT. The chain couples TRBV7-2 to TRBJ2-2; D not resolved. The CDR3 runs 13 residues. Germline V gene lookup returns CDR1 SGHTA and CDR2 FQGNSA. V gave up 7 bases and J gave up 6 bases, with 12 bases separating them.

The CDR3 DNA sequence: TGTGCCAGCAGCAAAGGGGCCACAAGTCAAGAGACCCAGTACTTC. The encoded protein is CASSKGATSQETQYF. The gene calls are TRBV5-6 and TRBJ2-5; D might be TRBD1 (5 bases). Germline CDR1 is SGHDT and CDR2 is YYEEEE. With 4 bases removed from V and 2 bases from J, the gap between germline ends came to 15 bases. The CDR3 length is 15 residues.

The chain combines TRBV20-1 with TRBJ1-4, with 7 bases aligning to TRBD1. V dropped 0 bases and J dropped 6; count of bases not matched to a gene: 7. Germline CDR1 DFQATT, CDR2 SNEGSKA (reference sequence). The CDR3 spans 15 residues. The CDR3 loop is CSARDSRTGYEKLFF. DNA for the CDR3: TGCAGTGCTAGAGATTCCCGGACAGGCTATGAAAAACTGTTTTTT.

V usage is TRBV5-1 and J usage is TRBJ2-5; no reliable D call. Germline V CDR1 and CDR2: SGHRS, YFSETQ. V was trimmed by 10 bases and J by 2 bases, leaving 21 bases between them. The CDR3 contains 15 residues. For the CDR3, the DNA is TGCGCCTCTACTTCGGGCAGGACCCTTCAAGAGACCCAGTACTTC. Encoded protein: CASTSGRTLQETQYF.

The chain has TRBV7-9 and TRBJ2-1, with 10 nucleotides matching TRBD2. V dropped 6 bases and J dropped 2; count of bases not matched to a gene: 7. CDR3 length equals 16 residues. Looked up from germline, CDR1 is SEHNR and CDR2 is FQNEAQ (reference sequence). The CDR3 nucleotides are TGTGCCAGCAGGCCTACCGGGACTAGCGCCTACAATGAGCAGTTCTTC. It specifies CASRPTGTSAYNEQFF. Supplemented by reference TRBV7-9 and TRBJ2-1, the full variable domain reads DTGVSQNPRHKITKRGQNVTFRCDPISEHNRLYWYRQTLGQGPEFLTYFQNEAQLEKSRLLSDRFSAERPKGSFSTLEIQRTEQGDSAMYLCASRPTGTSAYNEQFFGPGTRLTVL.

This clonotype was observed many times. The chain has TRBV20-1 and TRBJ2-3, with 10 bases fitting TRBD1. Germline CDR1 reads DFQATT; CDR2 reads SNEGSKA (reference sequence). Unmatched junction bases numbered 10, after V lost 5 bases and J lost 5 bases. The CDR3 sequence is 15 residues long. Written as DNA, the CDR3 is TGCAGTGCTTTACCGGGACAGGGGTTGGGAGATACGCAGTATTTT. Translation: CSALPGQGLGDTQYF.

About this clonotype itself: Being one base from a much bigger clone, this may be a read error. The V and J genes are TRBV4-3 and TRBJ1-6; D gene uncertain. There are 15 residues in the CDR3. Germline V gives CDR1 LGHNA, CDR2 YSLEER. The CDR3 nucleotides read TGCGCCAGCAGCCAAGAGGTCGCCTATAATACACCCCTCCACTTT. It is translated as CASSQEVAYNTPLHF.

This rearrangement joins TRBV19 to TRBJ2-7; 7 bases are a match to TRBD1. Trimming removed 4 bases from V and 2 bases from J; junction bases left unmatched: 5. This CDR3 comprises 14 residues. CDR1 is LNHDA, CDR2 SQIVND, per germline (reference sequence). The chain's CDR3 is CASSSRDRTYEQYF. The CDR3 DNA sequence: TGTGCCAGTAGTAGCCGGGACAGAACCTACGAGCAGTACTTC.

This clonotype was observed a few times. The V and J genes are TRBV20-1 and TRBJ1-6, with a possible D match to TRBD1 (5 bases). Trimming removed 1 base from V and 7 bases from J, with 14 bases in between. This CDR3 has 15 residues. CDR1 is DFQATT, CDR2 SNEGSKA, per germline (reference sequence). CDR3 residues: CSARASGTGNSPLHF. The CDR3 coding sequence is TGCAGTGCTAGAGCCTCCGGGACGGGGAATTCACCCCTCCACTTT.

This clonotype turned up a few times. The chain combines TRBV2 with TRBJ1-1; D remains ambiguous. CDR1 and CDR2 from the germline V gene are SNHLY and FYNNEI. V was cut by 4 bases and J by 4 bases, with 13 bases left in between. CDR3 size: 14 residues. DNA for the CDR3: TGTGCCAGCAGTGCGACGGCCCTGGGCACTGAAGCTTTCTTT. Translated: CASSATALGTEAFF.

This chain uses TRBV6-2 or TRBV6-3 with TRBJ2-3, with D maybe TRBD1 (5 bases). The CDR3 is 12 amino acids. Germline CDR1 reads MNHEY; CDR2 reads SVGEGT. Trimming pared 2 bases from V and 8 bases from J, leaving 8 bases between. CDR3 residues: CASSYGAGTQYF. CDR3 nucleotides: TGTGCCAGCAGTTACGGGGCCGGTACGCAGTATTTT.

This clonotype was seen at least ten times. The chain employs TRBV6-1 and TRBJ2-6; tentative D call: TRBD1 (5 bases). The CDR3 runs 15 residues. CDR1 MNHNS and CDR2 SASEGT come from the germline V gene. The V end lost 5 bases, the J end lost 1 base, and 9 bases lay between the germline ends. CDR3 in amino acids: CASSRQISGANVLTF. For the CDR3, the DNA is TGTGCCAGCAGTAGACAGATTTCTGGGGCCAACGTCCTGACTTTC.

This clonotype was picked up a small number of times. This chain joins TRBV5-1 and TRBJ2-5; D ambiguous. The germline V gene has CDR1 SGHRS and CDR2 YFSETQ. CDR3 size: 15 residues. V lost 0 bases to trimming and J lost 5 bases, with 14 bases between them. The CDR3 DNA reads TGCGCCAGCAGCTTGGGCGCCAGTCGAGGCGAGACCCAGTACTTC. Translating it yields CASSLGASRGETQYF.

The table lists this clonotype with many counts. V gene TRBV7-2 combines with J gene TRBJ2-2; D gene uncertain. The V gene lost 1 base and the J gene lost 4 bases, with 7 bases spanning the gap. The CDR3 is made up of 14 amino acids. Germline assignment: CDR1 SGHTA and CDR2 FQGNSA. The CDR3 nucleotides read TGTGCCAGCAGCTTAGTTAAAGGCACCGGGGAGCTGTTTTTT. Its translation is CASSLVKGTGELFF.

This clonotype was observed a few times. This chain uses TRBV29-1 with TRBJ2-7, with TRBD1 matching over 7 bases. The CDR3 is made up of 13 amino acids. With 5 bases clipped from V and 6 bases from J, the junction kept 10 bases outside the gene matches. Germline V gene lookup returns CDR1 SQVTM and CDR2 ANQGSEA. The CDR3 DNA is TGCAGCGTTAGACAGGGTTATGTCTCCGAGCAGTACTTC. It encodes CSVRQGYVSEQYF.

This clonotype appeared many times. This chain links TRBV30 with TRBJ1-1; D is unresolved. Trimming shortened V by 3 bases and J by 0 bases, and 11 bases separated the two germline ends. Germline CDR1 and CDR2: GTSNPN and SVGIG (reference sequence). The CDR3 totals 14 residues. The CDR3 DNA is TGTGCCTGGAGCCCTATGAGAATGAACACTGAAGCTTTCTTT. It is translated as CAWSPMRMNTEAFF.

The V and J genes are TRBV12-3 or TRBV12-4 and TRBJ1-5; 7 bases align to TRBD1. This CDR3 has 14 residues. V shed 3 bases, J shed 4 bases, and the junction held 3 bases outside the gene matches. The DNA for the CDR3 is TGTGCCAGCAGTTTGGGACAGTGGAATCAGCCCCAGCATTTT. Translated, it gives CASSLGQWNQPQHF.

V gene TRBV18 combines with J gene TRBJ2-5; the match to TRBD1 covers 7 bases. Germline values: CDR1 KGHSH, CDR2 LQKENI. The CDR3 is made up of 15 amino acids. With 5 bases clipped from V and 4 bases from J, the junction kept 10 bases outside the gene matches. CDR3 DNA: TGTGCCAGCTCAAGGAATAAGGGGGCGAGAGAGACCCAGTACTTC. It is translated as CASSRNKGARETQYF.

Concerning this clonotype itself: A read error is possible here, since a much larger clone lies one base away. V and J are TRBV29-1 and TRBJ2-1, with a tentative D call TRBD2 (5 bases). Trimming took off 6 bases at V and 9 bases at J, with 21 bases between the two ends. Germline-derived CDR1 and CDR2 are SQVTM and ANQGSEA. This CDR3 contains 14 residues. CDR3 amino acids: CSVDRPAVRGEQFF. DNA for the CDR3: TGCAGCGTCGATCGACCAGCGGTGCGCGGTGAGCAGTTCTTC.

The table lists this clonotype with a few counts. The CDR3 region is CSARWGTSNQPQHF. For the CDR3, the DNA is TGCAGTGCTAGGTGGGGTACAAGCAATCAGCCCCAGCATTTT. This chain joins TRBV20-1 and TRBJ1-5; D is ambiguous. Germline CDR1 DFQATT, CDR2 SNEGSKA (reference sequence). Trimming removed 3 bases at V and 1 base at J, with 10 bases between. The CDR3 has 14 amino acids.

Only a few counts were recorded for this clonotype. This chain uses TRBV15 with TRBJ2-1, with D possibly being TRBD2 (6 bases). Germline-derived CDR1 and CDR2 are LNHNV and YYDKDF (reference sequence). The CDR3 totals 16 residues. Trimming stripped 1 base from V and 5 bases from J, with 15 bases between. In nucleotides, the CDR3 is TGTGCCACCAGCAGAGCCATGACTAGTACACACAATGAGCAGTTCTTC. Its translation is CATSRAMTSTHNEQFF.

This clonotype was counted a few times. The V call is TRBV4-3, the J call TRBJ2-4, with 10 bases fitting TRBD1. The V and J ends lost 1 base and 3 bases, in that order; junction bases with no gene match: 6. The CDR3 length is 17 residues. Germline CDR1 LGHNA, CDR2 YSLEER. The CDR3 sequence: CASSQADRGQGKNIQYF. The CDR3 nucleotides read TGCGCCAGCAGCCAAGCTGACAGGGGGCAAGGCAAAAACATTCAGTACTTC.

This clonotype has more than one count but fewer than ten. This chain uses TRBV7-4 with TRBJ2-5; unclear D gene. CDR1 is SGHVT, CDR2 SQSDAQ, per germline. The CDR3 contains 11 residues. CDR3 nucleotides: TGTGTCGACGGCTGCAAAGAGACCCAGTACTTC. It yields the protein CVDGCKETQYF.

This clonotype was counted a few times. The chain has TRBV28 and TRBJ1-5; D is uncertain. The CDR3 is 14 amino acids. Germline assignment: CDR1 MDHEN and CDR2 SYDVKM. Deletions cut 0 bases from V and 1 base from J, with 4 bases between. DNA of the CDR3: TGTGCCAGCAGTTTATGGCAGAGCAATCAGCCCCAGCATTTT. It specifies CASSLWQSNQPQHF.